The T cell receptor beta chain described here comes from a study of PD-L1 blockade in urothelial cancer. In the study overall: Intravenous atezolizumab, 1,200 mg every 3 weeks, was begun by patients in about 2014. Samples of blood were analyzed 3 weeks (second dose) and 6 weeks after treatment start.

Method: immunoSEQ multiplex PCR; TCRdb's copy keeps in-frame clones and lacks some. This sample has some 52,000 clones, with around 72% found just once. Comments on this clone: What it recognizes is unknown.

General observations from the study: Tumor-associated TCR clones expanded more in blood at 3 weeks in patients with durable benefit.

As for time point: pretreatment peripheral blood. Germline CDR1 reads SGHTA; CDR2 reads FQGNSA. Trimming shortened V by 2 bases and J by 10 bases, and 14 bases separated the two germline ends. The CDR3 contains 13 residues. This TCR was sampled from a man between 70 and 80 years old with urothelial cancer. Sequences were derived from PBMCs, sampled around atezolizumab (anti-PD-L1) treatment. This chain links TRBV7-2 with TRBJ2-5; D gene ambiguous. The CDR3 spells CASSLRERLGQYF. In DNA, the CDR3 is TGTGCCAGCAGCTTACGAGAGAGGTTGGGCCAGTACTTC.